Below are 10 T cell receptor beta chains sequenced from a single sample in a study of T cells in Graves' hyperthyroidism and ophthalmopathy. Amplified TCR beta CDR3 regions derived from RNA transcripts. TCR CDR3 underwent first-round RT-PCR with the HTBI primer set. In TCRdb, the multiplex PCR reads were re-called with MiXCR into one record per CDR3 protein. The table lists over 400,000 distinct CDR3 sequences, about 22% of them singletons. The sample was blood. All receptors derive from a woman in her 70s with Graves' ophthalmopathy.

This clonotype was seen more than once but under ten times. CDR3 DNA: TGTGCCAGCAGCCAGTCACAGGGGAGGCAGTACTTC. The encoded protein is CASSQSQGRQYF. This chain uses TRBV3-1 with TRBJ2-7; TRBD1 matches at 7 bases. V gave up 3 bases and J gave up 9 bases; unmatched junction bases: 5. CDR1 is LGHDT and CDR2 is YNNKEL in the germline V gene (reference sequence). The CDR3 contains 12 residues.

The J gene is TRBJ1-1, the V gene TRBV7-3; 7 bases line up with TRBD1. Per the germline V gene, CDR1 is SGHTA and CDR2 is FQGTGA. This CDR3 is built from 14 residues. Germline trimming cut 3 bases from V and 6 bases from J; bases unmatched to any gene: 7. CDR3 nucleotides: TGTGCCAGCAGCTTCCTCAGGGGGAGCGCTGAAGCTTTCTTT. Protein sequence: CASSFLRGSAEAFF.

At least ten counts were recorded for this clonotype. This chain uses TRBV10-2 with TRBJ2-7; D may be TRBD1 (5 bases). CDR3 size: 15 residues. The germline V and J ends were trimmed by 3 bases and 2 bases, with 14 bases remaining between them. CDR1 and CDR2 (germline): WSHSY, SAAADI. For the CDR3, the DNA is TGCGCCAGCAGTGACCAGCACCAGGGTCCCTACGAGCAGTACTTC. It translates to CASSDQHQGPYEQYF.

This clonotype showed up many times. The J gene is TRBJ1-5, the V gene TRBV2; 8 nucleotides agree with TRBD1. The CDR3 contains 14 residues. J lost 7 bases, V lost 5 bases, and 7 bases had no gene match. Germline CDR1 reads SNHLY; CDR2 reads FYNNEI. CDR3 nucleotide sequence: TGTGCCAGCAGTTTAGGCAGGGGGCCCCAGCCCCAGCATTTT. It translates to CASSLGRGPQPQHF.

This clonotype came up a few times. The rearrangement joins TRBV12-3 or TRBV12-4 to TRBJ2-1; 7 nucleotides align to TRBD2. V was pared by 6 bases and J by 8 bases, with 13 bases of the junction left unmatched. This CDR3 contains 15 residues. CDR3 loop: CASRWREGPWDEQFF. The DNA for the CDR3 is TGTGCCAGCAGGTGGAGGGAGGGTCCATGGGATGAGCAGTTCTTC.

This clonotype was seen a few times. In nucleotides, the CDR3 is TGTGCCAGCTCACAACGGGACAGATCCGTCGAGCAGTACTTC. This gives the protein CASSQRDRSVEQYF. The chain recombines TRBV18 with TRBJ2-7, with 7 nucleotides matching TRBD1. The CDR3 totals 14 residues. The germline gives CDR1 KGHSH, CDR2 LQKENI. After removal of 4 bases from V and 6 bases from J, the junction contained 9 bases not matched to a gene.

CDR3: CSATRGGPYEQYF. In DNA form, the CDR3 reads TGCAGTGCTACTCGCGGGGGCCCCTACGAGCAGTACTTC. The rearrangement joins TRBV20-1 to TRBJ2-7; tentatively, D is TRBD2 (7 bases). CDR3 length equals 13 residues. V lost 4 bases and J lost 2, with 12 bases in between. Looked up from germline, CDR1 is DFQATT and CDR2 is SNEGSKA (reference sequence).

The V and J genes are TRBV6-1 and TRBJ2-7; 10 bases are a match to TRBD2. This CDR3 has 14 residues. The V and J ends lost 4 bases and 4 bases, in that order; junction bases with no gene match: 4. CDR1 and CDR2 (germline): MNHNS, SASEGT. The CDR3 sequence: CASSVASGRYEQYF. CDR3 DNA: TGTGCCAGCAGTGTGGCTAGCGGGAGATACGAGCAGTACTTC.

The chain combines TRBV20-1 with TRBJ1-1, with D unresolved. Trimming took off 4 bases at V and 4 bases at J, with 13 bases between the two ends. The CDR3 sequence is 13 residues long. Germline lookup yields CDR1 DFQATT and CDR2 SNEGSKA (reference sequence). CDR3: CSANPLSRTEAFF. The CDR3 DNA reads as TGCAGTGCTAACCCCCTCTCCCGCACTGAAGCTTTCTTT.

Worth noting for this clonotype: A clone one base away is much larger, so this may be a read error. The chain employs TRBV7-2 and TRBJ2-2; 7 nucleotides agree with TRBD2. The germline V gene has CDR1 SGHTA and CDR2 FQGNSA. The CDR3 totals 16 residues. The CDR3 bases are TGTGCCAGCAGCCCAGTGGGGGGGTCGGACACCGGGAAGCTGTTTTTT. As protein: CASSPVGGSDTGKLFF.